The T cell receptor (beta chain) under discussion was sequenced for a study of blood T cell repertoires in COVID-19. Across the whole study: Samples came from the United States, Italy and Spain, spanning acute and convalescent COVID-19. PBMCs, B-cell-depleted T cells, or T cells provided the cDNA or gDNA that made up the material.

In the original workflow: Amplification of reference gene primers provided the estimated nucleated cell counts. Profiled with immunoSEQ multiplex PCR; TCRdb holds only in-frame clones, not every one. From that table come the V and J calls and clone size; the DNA was used to work out D and trimming. This table holds roughly 310,000 clones, roughly 90% found once. This CDR3 is 14 amino acids long. V shed 8 bases and J 4 bases; nucleotides not matched to a gene: 4. CDR1 is LGHDT, CDR2 YNNKEL, per germline (reference sequence). The chain links TRBV3-1 (or the pseudogene TRBV3-2) to TRBJ1-4, with 10 bases matching TRBD1. The sample taken for sequencing was peripheral blood. This TCR derives from a woman aged 50 to 65 with active or convalescent COVID-19. For the CDR3, the DNA is TGTGCCAGCGGGACAGGGGCCCGTAATGAAAAACTGTTTTTT. Translation: CASGTGARNEKLFF.